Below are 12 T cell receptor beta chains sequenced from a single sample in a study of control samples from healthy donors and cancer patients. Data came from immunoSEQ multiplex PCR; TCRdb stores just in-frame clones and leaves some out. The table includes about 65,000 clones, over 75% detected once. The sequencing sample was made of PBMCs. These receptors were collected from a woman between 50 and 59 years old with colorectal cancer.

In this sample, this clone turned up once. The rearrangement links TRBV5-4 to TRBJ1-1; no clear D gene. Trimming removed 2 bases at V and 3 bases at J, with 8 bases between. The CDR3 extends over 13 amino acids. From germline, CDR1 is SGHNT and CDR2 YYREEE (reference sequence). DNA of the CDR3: TGTGCCAGCAGCTTCGGCGCGCACACTGAAGCTTTCTTT. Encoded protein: CASSFGAHTEAFF.

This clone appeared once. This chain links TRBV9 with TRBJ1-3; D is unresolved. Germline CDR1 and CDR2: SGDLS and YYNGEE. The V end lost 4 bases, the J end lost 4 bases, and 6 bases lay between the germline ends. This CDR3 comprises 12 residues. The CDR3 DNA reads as TGTGCCAGCAGCTTACAGGGAAACACCATATATTTT. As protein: CASSLQGNTIYF.

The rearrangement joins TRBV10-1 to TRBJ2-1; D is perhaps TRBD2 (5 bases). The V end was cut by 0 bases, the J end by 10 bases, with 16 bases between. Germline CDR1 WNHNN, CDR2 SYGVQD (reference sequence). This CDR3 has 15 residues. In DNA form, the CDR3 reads TGCGCCAGCAGTGAGTCTAGGACTCCCCCGAGGGAGCAGTTCTTC. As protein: CASSESRTPPREQFF.

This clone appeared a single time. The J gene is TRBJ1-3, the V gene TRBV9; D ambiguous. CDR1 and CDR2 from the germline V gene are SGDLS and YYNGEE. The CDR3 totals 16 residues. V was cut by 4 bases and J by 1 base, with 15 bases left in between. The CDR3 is CASSPHSRDSGNTIYF. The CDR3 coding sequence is TGTGCCAGCAGCCCGCATTCGCGAGATTCTGGAAACACCATATATTTT. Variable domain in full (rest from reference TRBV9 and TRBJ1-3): DSGVTQTPKHLITATGQRVTLRCSPRSGDLSVYWYQQSLDQGLQFLIQYYNGEERAKGNILERFSAQQFPDLHSELNLSSLELGDSALYFCASSPHSRDSGNTIYFGEGSWLTVV.

The CDR3 sequence is CASSLGRGSTDTQYF. The CDR3 DNA sequence: TGTGCCAGCAGCTTGGGCAGGGGTTCGACAGATACGCAGTATTTT. V is TRBV5-8 and J is TRBJ2-3, with D perhaps TRBD1 (6 bases). This CDR3 has 15 amino acids. CDR1 and CDR2 (germline): SGHTS, YDEGEE. V gave up 0 bases and J gave up 3 bases, with 11 bases separating them.

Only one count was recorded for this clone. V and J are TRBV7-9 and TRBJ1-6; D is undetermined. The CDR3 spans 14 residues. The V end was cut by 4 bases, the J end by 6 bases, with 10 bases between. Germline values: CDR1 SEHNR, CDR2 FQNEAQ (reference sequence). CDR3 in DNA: TGTGCCAGCAGCTCCGGAATTGGTAATTCACCCCTCCACTTT. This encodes CASSSGIGNSPLHF. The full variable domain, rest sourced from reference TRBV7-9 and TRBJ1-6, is DTGVSQNPRHKITKRGQNVTFRCDPISEHNRLYWYRQTLGQGPEFLTYFQNEAQLEKSRLLSDRFSAERPKGSFSTLEIQRTEQGDSAMYLCASSSGIGNSPLHFGNGTRLTVT.

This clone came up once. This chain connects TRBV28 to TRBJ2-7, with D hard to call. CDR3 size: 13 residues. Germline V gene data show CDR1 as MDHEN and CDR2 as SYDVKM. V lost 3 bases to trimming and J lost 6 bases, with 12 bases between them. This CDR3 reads CASSFPFRPEQYF. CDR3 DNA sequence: TGTGCCAGCAGTTTTCCTTTCAGGCCCGAGCAGTACTTC.

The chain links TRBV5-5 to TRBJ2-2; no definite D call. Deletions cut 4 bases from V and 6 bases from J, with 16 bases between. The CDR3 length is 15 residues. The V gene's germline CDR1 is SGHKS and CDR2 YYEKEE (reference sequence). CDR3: CASSLSTRRAGELFF. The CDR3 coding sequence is TGTGCCAGCAGCCTATCAACCAGAAGGGCCGGGGAGCTGTTTTTT.

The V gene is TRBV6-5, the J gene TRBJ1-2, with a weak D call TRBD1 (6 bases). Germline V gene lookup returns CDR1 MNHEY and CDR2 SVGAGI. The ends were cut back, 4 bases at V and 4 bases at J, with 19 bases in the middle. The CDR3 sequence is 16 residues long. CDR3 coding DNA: TGTGCCAGCAGTTTCTTCACAGGGTCGGTTTTCTATGGCTACACCTTC. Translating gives CASSFFTGSVFYGYTF.

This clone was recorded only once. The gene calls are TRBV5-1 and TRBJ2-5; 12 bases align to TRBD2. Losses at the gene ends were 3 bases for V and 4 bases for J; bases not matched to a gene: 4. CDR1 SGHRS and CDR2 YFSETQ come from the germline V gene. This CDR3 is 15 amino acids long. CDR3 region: CASSSRTSGIETQYF. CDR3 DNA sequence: TGCGCCAGCAGCTCAAGGACTAGCGGGATAGAGACCCAGTACTTC.

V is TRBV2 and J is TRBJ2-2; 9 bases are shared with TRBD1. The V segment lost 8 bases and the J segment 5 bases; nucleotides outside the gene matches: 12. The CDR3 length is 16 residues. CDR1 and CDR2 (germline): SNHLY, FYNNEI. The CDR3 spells CASYPWTGAGTGELFF. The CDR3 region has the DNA TGTGCCAGCTATCCTTGGACAGGGGCGGGGACCGGGGAGCTGTTTTTT.

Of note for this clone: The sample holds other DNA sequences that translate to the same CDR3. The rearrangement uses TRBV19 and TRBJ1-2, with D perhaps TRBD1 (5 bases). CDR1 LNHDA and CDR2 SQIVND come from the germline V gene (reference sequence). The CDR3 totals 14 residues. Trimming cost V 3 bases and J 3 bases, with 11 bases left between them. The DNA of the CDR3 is TGTGCCAGTAGTATCGGGGGACTGGACTATGGCTACACCTTC. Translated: CASSIGGLDYGYTF.